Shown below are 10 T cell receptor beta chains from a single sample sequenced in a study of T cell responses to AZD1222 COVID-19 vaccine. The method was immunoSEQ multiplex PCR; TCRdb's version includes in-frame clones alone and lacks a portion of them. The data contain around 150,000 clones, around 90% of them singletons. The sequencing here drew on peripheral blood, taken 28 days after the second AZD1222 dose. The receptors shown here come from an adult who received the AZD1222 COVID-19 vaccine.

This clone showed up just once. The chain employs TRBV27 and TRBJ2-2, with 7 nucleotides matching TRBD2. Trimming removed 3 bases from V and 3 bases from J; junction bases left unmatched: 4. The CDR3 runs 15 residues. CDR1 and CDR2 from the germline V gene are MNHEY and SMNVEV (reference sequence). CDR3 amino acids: CASSLGLADTGELFF. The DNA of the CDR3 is TGTGCCAGCAGTTTGGGGCTAGCGGACACCGGGGAGCTGTTTTTT.

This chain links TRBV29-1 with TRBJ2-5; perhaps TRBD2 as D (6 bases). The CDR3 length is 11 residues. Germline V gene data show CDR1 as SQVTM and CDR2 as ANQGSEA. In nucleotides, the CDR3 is TGCACAGGCGGGGAAGGCGAGACCCAGTACTTC. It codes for CTGGEGETQYF. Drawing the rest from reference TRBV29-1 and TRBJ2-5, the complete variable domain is SAVISQKPSRDICQRGTSLTIQCQVDSQVTMMFWYRQQPGQSLTLIATANQGSEATYESGFVIDKFPISRPNLTFSTLTVSNMSPEDSSIYLCTGGEGETQYFGPGTRLLVL.

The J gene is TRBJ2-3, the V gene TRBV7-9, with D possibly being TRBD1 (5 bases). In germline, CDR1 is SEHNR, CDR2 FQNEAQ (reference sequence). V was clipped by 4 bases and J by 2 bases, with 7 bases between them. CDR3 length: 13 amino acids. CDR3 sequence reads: CASSSTDTDTQYF. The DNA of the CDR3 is TGTGCCAGCAGCTCGACAGACACAGATACGCAGTATTTT.

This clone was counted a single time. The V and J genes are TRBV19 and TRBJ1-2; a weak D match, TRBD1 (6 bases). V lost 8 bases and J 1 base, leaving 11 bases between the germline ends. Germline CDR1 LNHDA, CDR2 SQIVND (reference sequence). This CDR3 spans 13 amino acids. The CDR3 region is CASRTVHNYGYTF. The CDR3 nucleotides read TGTGCCAGTCGGACAGTTCATAACTATGGCTACACCTTC. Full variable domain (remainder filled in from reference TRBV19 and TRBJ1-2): DGGITQSPKYLFRKEGQNVTLSCEQNLNHDAMYWYRQDPGQGLRLIYYSQIVNDFQKGDIAEGYSVSREKKESFPLTVTSAQKNPTAFYLCASRTVHNYGYTFGSGTRLTVV.

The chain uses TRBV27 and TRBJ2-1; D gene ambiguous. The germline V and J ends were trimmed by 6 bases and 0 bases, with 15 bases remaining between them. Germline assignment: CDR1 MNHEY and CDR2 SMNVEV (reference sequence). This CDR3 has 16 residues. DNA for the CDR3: TGTGCCAGCAGCACCACCTTAGGTATCTCCTACAATGAGCAGTTCTTC. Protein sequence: CASSTTLGISYNEQFF.

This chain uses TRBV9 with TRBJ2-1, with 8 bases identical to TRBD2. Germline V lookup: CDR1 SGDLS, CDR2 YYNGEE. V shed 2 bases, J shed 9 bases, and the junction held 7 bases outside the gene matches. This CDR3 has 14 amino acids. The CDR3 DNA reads TGTGCCAGCAGCGTTAGCGGGATGGTTGGTGAGCAGTTCTTC. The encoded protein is CASSVSGMVGEQFF.

The CDR3 DNA is TGTGCCAGCAGTGGCAGGGTCTATGGCTACACCTTC. This codes for CASSGRVYGYTF. The chain carries TRBV2 and TRBJ1-2; weak D call: TRBD1 (5 bases). Trimming shortened V by 4 bases and J by 4 bases, and 7 bases separated the two germline ends. The length of the CDR3 is 12 residues. CDR1 is SNHLY and CDR2 is FYNNEI in the germline V gene.

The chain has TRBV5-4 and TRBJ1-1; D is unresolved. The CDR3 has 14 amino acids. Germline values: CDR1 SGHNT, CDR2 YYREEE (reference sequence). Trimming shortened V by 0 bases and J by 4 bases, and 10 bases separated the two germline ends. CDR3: CASSLGGLGTEAFF. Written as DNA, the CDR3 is TGTGCCAGCAGCTTGGGAGGGTTAGGCACTGAAGCTTTCTTT.

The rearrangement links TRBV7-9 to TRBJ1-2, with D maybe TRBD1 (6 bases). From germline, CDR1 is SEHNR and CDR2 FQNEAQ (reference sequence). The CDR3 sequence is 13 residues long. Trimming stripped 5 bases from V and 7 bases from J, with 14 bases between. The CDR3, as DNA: TGTGCCAGCAGCATAGGGACAACCCTTGGCTACACCTTC. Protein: CASSIGTTLGYTF.

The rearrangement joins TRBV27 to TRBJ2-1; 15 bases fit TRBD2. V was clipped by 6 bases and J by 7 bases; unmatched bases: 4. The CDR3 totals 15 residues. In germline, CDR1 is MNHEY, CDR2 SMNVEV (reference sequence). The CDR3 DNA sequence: TGTGCCAGCAGCAGGACTAGCGGGAGGGGGAATGAGCAGTTCTTC. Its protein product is CASSRTSGRGNEQFF.